The 14 T cell receptor beta chains given below trace back to one sample, sequenced in a study of T cell changes during pregnancy in multiple sclerosis. This table comes from immunoSEQ multiplex PCR, and its TCRdb copy is limited to in-frame clones, with some not included. Of some 60,000 clones listed, 75% to 90% are singletons. The sequencing here drew on peripheral blood, taken after pregnancy. The receptor source for this set is a female donor with multiple sclerosis, enrolled in a pregnancy study.

The chain recombines TRBV7-2 with TRBJ1-1, with D possibly TRBD1 on 6 matching bases. The CDR3 runs to 13 residues. The V gene's germline CDR1 is SGHTA and CDR2 FQGNSA. The ends were cut back, 1 base at V and 10 bases at J, with 13 bases in the middle. The CDR3 nucleotides read TGTGCCAGCAGCTTAGGAACTACAGGGCTAGCTTTCTTT. Protein sequence: CASSLGTTGLAFF. The full variable domain, its missing parts supplied by reference TRBV7-2 and TRBJ1-1, is GAGVSQSPSNKVTEKGKDVELRCDPISGHTALYWYRQSLGQGLEFLIYFQGNSAPDKSGLPSDRFSAERTGGSVSTLTIQRTQQEDSAVYLCASSLGTTGLAFFGQGTRLTVV.

This chain connects TRBV7-3 to TRBJ1-2, with 7 bases aligning to TRBD1. This CDR3 region has 15 residues. Unmatched junction bases numbered 11, after V lost 2 bases and J lost 8 bases. Per the germline V gene, CDR1 is SGHTA and CDR2 is FQGTGA. The CDR3 DNA is TGTGCCAGCAGCTTACGAGGGGGCATGGGGGAAGGCTACACCTTC. Translated: CASSLRGGMGEGYTF.

The V and J genes are TRBV9 and TRBJ2-5, with D possibly TRBD2 on 5 matching bases. V lost 0 bases, J lost 5 bases, and 17 bases lay in between. CDR3 length: 16 amino acids. CDR1 and CDR2 (germline): SGDLS, YYNGEE. In nucleotides, the CDR3 is TGTGCCAGCAGCGTAGGGGTCTCCGGGGTTGGGGAGACCCAGTACTTC. It encodes CASSVGVSGVGETQYF.

The chain uses TRBV7-3 and TRBJ1-6; no clear D. CDR1 SGHTA and CDR2 FQGTGA come from the germline V gene. V lost 2 bases and J lost 7, with 9 bases in between. The CDR3 has 14 residues. Written as DNA, the CDR3 is TGTGCCAGCAGCTTATCAGGTCCCAATTCACCCCTCCACTTT. This sequence encodes CASSLSGPNSPLHF.

The chain carries TRBV19 and TRBJ2-7, with a possible D match to TRBD1 (5 bases). The CDR3 contains 15 residues. Germline lookup yields CDR1 LNHDA and CDR2 SQIVND (reference sequence). Trimming removed 3 bases at V and 1 base at J, with 13 bases between. CDR3 sequence: CASSIRQTASYEQYF. The CDR3 bases are TGTGCCAGTAGTATCCGACAGACGGCATCCTACGAGCAGTACTTC.

The chain recombines TRBV23-1 with TRBJ2-1, with a possible D match to TRBD2 (5 bases). TRBV23-1 is an ORF; its function is uncertain. The CDR3 spans 16 residues. The V end was cut by 1 base, the J end by 5 bases, with 15 bases between. This CDR3 is CASSQFREAPDNEQFF. The DNA of the CDR3 is TGCGCCAGCAGTCAATTCCGGGAAGCCCCCGACAATGAGCAGTTCTTC.

Here the CDR3 DNA reads TGTGCCAGCAGCTTAGACGGGACCTACGAGCAGTACTTC. Protein product: CASSLDGTYEQYF. The chain joins TRBV7-6 to TRBJ2-7, with a tentative D call TRBD2 (5 bases). This CDR3 has 13 amino acids. Germline loops: CDR1 SGHVS, CDR2 FNYEAQ. Trimming left V 1 base short and J 2 bases short, with 6 bases between.

J is TRBJ2-2 and V is TRBV9; weak D call: TRBD1 (6 bases). The CDR3 is made up of 18 amino acids. Germline CDR1 SGDLS, CDR2 YYNGEE. Trimming left V 0 bases short and J 5 bases short, with 20 bases between. CDR3 region: CASSVDPRGHRGTGELFF. In nucleotides, the CDR3 is TGTGCCAGCAGCGTAGACCCCCGGGGACACCGCGGGACCGGGGAGCTGTTTTTT.

The chain joins TRBV5-1 to TRBJ2-7, with a possible D match to TRBD2 (7 bases). Germline V CDR1 and CDR2: SGHRS, YFSETQ. This CDR3 is built from 14 residues. Trimming removed 6 bases from V and 5 bases from J, with 18 bases in between. The CDR3 DNA reads as TGCGCCAGCATGCCCACGGGGGGCCCCCACGAGCAGTACTTC. As protein: CASMPTGGPHEQYF.

This sequence joins TRBV7-9 and TRBJ2-1; TRBD2 agrees at 10 bases. V was pared by 5 bases and J by 7 bases, with 11 bases of the junction left unmatched. CDR3 length: 16 amino acids. Germline loops: CDR1 SEHNR, CDR2 FQNEAQ (reference sequence). DNA for the CDR3: TGTGCCAGCAGCCCCCCCGGGATAGCGGGGGGAAATGAGCAGTTCTTC. It is translated as CASSPPGIAGGNEQFF.

The chain combines TRBV12-5 with TRBJ2-3, with 7 bases identical to TRBD1. Germline trimming cut 5 bases from V and 4 bases from J; bases unmatched to any gene: 3. CDR1 LGHNT and CDR2 FRNRAP come from the germline V gene. The CDR3 is 13 amino acids. In DNA, the CDR3 is TGTGCTAGTGGTCCGCAGGGGGCAGATACGCAGTATTTT. Amino acids: CASGPQGADTQYF. Complete variable domain (other parts from reference TRBV12-5 and TRBJ2-3): DARVTQTPRHKVTEMGQEVTMRCQPILGHNTVFWYRQTMMQGLELLAYFRNRAPLDDSGMPKDRFSAEMPDATLATLKIQPSEPRDSAVYFCASGPQGADTQYFGPGTRLTVL.

The chain joins TRBV6-5 to TRBJ2-7, with D tentatively TRBD1 (5 bases). CDR3 length: 14 amino acids. V was pared by 4 bases and J by 2 bases, with 12 bases between. Germline CDR1 is MNHEY and CDR2 is SVGAGI. The chain's CDR3 is CASSLVGPPYEQYF. The CDR3 DNA reads TGTGCCAGCAGTTTGGTGGGGCCCCCCTACGAGCAGTACTTC.

This CDR3 is CASSLRRGVQETQYF. The CDR3 DNA sequence: TGCGCCAGCAGCTTAAGGCGGGGGGTTCAAGAGACCCAGTACTTC. The gene calls are TRBV5-1 and TRBJ2-5, with 8 bases identical to TRBD2. Germline CDR1 SGHRS, CDR2 YFSETQ. The V gene end was trimmed by 2 bases and the J gene end by 2 bases; junction bases not matched to a gene: 5. CDR3 size: 15 residues.

This clone appeared once. CDR3 residues: CASRKQASNTEAFF. The CDR3 DNA reads TGTGCCAGCAGAAAACAGGCTTCGAACACTGAAGCTTTCTTT. This rearrangement joins TRBV25-1 to TRBJ1-1; perhaps TRBD1 as D (5 bases). Germline V lookup: CDR1 MGHDK, CDR2 SYGVNS. The CDR3 is 14 residues long. V was trimmed by 6 bases and J by 1 base, leaving 12 bases between them. The variable domain in full, with the rest retrieved from reference TRBV25-1 and TRBJ1-1, is EADIYQTPRYLVIGTGKKITLECSQTMGHDKMYWYQQDPGMELHLIHYSYGVNSTEKGDLSSESTVSRIRTEHFPLTLESARPSHTSQYLCASRKQASNTEAFFGQGTRLTVV.